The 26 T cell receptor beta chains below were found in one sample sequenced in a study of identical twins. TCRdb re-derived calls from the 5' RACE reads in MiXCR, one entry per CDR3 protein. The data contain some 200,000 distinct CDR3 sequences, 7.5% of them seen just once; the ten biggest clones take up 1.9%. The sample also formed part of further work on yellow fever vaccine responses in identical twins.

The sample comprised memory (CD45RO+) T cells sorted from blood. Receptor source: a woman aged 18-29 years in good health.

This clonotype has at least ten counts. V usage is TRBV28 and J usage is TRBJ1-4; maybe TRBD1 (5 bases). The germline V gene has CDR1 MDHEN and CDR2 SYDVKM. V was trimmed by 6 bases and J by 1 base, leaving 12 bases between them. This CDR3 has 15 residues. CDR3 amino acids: CASRPRGETNEKLFF. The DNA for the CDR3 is TGTGCCAGCAGACCCCGGGGGGAAACTAATGAAAAACTGTTTTTT.

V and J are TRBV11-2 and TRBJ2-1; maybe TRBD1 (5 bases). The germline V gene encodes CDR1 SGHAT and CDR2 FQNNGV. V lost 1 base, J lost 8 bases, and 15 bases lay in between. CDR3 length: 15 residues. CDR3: CASSLGTFPTDEQFF. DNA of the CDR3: TGTGCCAGCAGCTTAGGGACATTCCCCACGGATGAGCAGTTCTTC.

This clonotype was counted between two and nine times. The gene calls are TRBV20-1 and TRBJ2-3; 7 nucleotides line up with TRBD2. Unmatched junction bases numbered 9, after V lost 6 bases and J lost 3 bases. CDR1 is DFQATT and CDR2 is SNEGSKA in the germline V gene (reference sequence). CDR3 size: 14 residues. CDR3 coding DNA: TGCAGTGCCATACAGCGGGGTAGAACAGATACGCAGTATTTT. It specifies CSAIQRGRTDTQYF.

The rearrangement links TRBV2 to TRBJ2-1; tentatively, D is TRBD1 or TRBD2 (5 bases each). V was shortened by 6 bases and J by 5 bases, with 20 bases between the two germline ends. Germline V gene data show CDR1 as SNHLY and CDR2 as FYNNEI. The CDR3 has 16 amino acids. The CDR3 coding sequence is TGTGCCAGCAGGAGGGAGACAGTCAGTCGCCACAATGAGCAGTTCTTC. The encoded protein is CASRRETVSRHNEQFF.

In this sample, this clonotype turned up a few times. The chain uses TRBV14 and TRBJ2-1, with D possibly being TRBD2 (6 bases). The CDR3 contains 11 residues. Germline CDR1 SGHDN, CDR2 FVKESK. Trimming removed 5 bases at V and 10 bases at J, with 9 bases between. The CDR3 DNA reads TGTGCCAGCAGCAGCGGGTGGGAGCAGTTCTTC. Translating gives CASSSGWEQFF.

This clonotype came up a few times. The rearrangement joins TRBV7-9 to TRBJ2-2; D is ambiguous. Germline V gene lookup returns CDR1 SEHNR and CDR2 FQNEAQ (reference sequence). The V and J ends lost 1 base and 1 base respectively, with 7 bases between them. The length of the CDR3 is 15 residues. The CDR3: CASSLDAKNTGELFF. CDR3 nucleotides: TGTGCCAGCAGCTTAGACGCAAAGAACACCGGGGAGCTGTTTTTT.

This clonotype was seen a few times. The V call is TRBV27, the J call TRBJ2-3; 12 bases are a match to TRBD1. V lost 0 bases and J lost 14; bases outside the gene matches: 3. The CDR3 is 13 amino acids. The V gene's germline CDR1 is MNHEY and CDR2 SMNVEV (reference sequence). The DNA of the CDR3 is TGTGCCAGCAGTTTATCGGGGACAGGGGGCCGGTATTTT. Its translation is CASSLSGTGGRYF.

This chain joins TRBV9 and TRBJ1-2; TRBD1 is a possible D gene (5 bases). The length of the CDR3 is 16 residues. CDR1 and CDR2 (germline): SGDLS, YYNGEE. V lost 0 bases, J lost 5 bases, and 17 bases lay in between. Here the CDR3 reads CASSVGTSSNGYGYTF. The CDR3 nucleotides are TGTGCCAGCAGCGTAGGGACATCCTCTAATGGTTATGGCTACACCTTC.

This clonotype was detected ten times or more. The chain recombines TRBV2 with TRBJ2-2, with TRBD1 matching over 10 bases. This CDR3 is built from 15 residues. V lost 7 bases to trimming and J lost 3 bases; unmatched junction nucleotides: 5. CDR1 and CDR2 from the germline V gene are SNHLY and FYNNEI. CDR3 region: CASNRDRGDTGELFF. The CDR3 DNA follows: TGTGCCAGCAACCGGGACAGGGGTGACACCGGGGAGCTGTTTTTT.

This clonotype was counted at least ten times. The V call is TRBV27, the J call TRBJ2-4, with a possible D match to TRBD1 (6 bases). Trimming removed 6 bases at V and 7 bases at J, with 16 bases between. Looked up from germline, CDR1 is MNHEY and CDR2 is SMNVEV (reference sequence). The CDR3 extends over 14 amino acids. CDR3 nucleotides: TGTGCCAGCAGGAAACCGGGACAAAGGAACATTCAGTACTTC. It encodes CASRKPGQRNIQYF.

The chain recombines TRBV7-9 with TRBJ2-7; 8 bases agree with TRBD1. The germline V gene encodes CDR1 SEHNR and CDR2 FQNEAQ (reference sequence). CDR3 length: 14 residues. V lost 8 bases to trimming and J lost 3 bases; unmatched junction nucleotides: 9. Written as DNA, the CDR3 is TGTGCCAGCGGAAACCCGGGACAGGACTACGAGCAGTACTTC. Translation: CASGNPGQDYEQYF.

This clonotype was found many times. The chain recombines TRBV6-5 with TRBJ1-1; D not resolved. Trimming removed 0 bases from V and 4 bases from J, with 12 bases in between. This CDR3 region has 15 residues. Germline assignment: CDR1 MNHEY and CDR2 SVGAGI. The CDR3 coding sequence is TGTGCCAGCAGTTACTCGCCGCTGGGATTCACTGAAGCTTTCTTT. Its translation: CASSYSPLGFTEAFF.

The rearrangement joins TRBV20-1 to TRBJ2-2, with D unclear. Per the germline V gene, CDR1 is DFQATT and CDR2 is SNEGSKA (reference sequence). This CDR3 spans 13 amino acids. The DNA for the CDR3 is TGCACCGCTAGACCCTCGAACACCGGGGAGCTGTTTTTT. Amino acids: CTARPSNTGELFF.

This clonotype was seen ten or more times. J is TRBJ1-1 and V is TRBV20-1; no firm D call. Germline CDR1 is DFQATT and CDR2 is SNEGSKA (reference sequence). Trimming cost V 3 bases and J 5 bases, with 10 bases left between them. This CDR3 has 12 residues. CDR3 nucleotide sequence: TGCAGTGCTAGTAAGGGAGAGACTGAAGCTTTCTTT. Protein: CSASKGETEAFF.

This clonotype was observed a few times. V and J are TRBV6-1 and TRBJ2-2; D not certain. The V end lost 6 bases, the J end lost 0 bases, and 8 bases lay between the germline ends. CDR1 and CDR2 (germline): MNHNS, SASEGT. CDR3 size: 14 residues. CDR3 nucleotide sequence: TGTGCCAGCAGGGGTAGGGCGAACACCGGGGAGCTGTTTTTT. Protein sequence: CASRGRANTGELFF.

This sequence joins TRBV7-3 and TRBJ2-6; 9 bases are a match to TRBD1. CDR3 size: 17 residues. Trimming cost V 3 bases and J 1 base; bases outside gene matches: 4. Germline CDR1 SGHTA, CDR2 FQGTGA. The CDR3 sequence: CASSFLDRGSGANVLTF. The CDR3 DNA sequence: TGTGCCAGCAGCTTTCTCGACAGGGGGTCTGGGGCCAACGTCCTGACTTTC.

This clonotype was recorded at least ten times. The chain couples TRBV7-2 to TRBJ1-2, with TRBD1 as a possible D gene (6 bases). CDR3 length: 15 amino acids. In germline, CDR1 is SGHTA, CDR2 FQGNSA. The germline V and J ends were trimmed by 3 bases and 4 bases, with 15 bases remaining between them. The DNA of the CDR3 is TGTGCCAGCAGCTTGGGGGGCAGCTTAGGCTATGGCTACACCTTC. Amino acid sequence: CASSLGGSLGYGYTF.

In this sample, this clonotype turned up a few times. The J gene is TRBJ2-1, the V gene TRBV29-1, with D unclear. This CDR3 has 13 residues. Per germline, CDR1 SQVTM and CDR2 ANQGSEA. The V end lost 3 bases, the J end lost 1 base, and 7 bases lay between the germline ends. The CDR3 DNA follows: TGCAGCGTTGACCCAGGTTCCTACAATGAGCAGTTCTTC. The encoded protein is CSVDPGSYNEQFF.

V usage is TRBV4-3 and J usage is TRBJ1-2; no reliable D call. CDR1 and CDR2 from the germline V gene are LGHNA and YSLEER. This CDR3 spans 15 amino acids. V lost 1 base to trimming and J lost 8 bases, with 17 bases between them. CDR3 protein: CASSQVVRDPYGYTF. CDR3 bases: TGCGCCAGCAGCCAAGTAGTCCGGGATCCCTACGGCTACACCTTC.

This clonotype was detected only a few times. The CDR3 loop is CASSRDRGVFDGYTF. CDR3 DNA: TGTGCCAGCAGCCGGGACAGGGGAGTGTTTGATGGCTACACCTTC. The chain is built from TRBV6-1 and TRBJ1-2; 10 positions agree with TRBD1. Germline CDR1 and CDR2: MNHNS and SASEGT. The trim removed 6 bases at V and 6 bases at J, leaving 10 bases unmatched. The CDR3 sequence is 15 residues long.

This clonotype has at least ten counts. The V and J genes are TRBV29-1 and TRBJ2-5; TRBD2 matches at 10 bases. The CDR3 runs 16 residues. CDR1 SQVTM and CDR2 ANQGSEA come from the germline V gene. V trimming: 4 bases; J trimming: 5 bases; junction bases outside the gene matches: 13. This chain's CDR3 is CSVASGRNLMGETQYF. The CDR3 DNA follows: TGCAGCGTTGCTAGCGGGAGAAACCTAATGGGGGAGACCCAGTACTTC.

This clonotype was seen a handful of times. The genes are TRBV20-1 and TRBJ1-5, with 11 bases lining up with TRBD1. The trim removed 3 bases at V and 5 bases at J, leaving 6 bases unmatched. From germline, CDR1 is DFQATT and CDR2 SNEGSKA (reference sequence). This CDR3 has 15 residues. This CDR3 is CSASPDRGQDQPQHF. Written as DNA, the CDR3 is TGCAGTGCTAGCCCGGACAGGGGGCAGGATCAGCCCCAGCATTTT.

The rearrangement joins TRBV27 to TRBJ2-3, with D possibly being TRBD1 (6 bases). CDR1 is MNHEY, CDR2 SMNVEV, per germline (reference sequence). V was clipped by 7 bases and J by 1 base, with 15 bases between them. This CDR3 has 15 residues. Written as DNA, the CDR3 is TGTGCCAGCACCCCCACAGGGTTTGGCACAGATACGCAGTATTTT. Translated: CASTPTGFGTDTQYF.

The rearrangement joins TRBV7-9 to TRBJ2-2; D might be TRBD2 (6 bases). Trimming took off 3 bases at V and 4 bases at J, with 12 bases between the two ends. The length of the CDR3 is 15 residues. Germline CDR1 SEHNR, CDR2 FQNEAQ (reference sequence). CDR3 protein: CASSFLWDFTGELFF. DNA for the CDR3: TGTGCCAGCAGCTTTCTGTGGGACTTCACCGGGGAGCTGTTTTTT.

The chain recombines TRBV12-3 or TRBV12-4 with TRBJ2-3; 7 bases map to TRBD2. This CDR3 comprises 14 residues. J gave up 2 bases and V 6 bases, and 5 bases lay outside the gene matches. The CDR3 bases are TGTGCCAGCAGCCTAGGACTAGTCACAGATACGCAGTATTTT. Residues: CASSLGLVTDTQYF.

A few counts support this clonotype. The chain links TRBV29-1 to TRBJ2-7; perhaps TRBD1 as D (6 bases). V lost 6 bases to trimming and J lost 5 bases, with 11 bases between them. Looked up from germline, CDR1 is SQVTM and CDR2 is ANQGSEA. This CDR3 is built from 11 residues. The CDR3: CSVTGFDEQYF. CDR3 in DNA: TGCAGCGTCACAGGGTTCGACGAGCAGTACTTC.